Shown below are 5 T cell receptor beta chains from a single sample sequenced in a study of blood T cells in healthy people across ages. A second PCR, run for about 7 to 12 cycles, used a sample-barcoded 5' primer plus a J-beta primer mix. TCRdb reprocessed the 5' RACE reads with MiXCR, giving one entry per CDR3 protein. Of about 970,000 distinct CDR3 sequences listed, about 51% were seen once; the top ten hold about a fifth. The sequenced material came from blood. These receptors were taken from a woman aged 60-70 years in good health.

The J gene is TRBJ2-4, the V gene TRBV9; tentative D call: TRBD1 (5 bases). The DNA end is more similar to TRBJ2-7, so the J call may be wrong. This CDR3 comprises 13 residues. In germline, CDR1 is SGDLS, CDR2 YYNGEE. In DNA, the CDR3 is TGTGCCAGCAGCGTAGGGCAGGGTAACGAGCAGTACTTC. It encodes CASSVGQGNEQYF.

Only a few counts were recorded for this clonotype. This rearrangement joins TRBV7-2 to TRBJ2-7; D gene uncertain. The CDR3 sequence is 12 residues long. Trimming removed 4 bases at V and 3 bases at J, with 7 bases between. Germline CDR1 SGHTA, CDR2 FQGNSA. CDR3 nucleotide sequence: TGTGCCAGCAGCTGGTCAAACTACGAGCAGTACTTC. It is translated as CASSWSNYEQYF.

The rearrangement joins TRBV11-2 to TRBJ2-2; 9 nucleotides match TRBD1. Germline CDR1 reads SGHAT; CDR2 reads FQNNGV. This CDR3 has 13 amino acids. Trimming removed 4 bases from V and 8 bases from J; junction bases left unmatched: 2. The CDR3, as DNA: TGTGCCAGCAGCTGGGACAGGGAAGGGGAGCTGTTTTTT. Encoded protein: CASSWDREGELFF.

The chain employs TRBV5-1 and TRBJ2-7, with D perhaps matching TRBD1 (6 bases). This CDR3 is 15 amino acids long. V was clipped by 0 bases and J by 2 bases, with 12 bases between them. Germline loops: CDR1 SGHRS, CDR2 YFSETQ. For the CDR3, the DNA is TGCGCCAGCAGCTTGGCAAAAACAGGGACCTACGAGCAGTACTTC. It codes for CASSLAKTGTYEQYF.

The rearrangement uses TRBV5-4 and TRBJ2-5, with a tentative D call TRBD1 (6 bases). CDR3 length: 15 amino acids. The V end lost 1 base, the J end lost 5 bases, and 15 bases lay between the germline ends. Germline CDR1 is SGHNT and CDR2 is YYREEE (reference sequence). In DNA, the CDR3 is TGTGCCAGCAGCTTGATGGGGGCAAGGAAGGAGACCCAGTACTTC. Translating gives CASSLMGARKETQYF.